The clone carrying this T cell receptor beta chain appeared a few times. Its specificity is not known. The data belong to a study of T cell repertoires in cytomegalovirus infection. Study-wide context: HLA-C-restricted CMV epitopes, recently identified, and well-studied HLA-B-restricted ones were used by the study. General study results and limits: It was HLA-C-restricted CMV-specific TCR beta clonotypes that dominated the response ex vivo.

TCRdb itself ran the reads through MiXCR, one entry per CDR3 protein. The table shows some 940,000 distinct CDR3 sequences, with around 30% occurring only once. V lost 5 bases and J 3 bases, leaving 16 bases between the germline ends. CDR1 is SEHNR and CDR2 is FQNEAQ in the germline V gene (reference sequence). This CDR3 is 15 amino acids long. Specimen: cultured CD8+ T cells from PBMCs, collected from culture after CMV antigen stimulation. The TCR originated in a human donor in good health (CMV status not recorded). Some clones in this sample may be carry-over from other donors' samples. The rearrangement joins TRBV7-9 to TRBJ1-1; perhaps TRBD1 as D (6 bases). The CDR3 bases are TGTGCCAGCAGCGTCAACAGGGTTGGTGACACTGAAGCTTTCTTT. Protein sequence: CASSVNRVGDTEAFF.